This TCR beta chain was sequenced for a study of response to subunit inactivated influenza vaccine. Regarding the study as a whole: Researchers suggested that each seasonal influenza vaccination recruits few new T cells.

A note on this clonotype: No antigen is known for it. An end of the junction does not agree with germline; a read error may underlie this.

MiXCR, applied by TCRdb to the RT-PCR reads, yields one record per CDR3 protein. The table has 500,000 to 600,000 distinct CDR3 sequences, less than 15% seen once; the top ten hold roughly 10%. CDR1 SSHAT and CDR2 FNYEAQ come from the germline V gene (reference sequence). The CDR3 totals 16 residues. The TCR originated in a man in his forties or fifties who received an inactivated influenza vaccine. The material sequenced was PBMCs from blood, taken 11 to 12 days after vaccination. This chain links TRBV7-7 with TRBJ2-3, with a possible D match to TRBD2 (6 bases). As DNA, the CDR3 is TGTGCTAGCAGCTTAGGAGTGGGGAGGAGCACAGATACGCAGTATTTT. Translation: CASSLGVGRSTDTQYF.